This T cell receptor (beta chain) came from a study of blood T cells in healthy people across ages. Germline assignment: CDR1 MNHEY and CDR2 SMNVEV (reference sequence). The CDR3 has 15 amino acids. Trimming removed 6 bases from V and 3 bases from J, with 17 bases in between. Total RNA amounts of at least 5 micrograms were extracted per sample. Sample-barcoded 5' priming and a J-beta primer mix drove a second PCR of about 7 to 12 cycles. Sequencing yielded, for each sample, at least 3 million paired-end reads carrying CDR3. TCRdb analysed the 5' RACE reads with MiXCR anew, one entry per CDR3 protein. The sample lists about 1.1 million distinct CDR3 sequences; more than 30% were seen once.

The TCR originated in a man aged 18 to 29 in good health. The gene calls are TRBV27 and TRBJ1-2; no reliable D call. The sequencing input was blood. This chain's CDR3 is CASSRGPHLDYGYTF. The CDR3 DNA sequence: TGTGCCAGCAGCCGCGGGCCCCATCTCGACTATGGCTACACCTTC.